This T cell receptor (beta chain) was observed in a study of cytomegalovirus exposure and HLA in healthy donors. The PCR ran on 60 Vbeta and 13 Jbeta primers. Sequenced by immunoSEQ multiplex PCR; TCRdb stores in-frame clones only, minus some. This sample has some 170,000 clones; just over 70% occur once, and the top ten carry about 2.5%. The sequence was obtained from a human donor in good health. Material: PBMCs.

CDR3: CALRGTVGFSGEKLFF. CDR3 bases: TGTGCCTTGAGGGGGACAGTCGGGTTTTCGGGTGAAAAACTGTTTTTT. The V gene is TRBV30, the J gene TRBJ1-4, with 7 nucleotides matching TRBD1. The CDR3 has 16 residues. CDR1 and CDR2 from the germline V gene are GTSNPN and SVGIG (reference sequence). V shed 7 bases and J 7 bases; nucleotides not matched to a gene: 18.